These 9 T cell receptor beta chains originate from one sample sequenced in a study of blood T cell repertoires in COVID-19. Clones were read by immunoSEQ multiplex PCR, and TCRdb kept only the in-frame ones, dropping some. The sample consists of 200,000 to 300,000 clones, 88% of them appearing once. The source material was peripheral blood. The receptors come from a human donor in a cohort sampled during active COVID-19.

V is TRBV6-5 and J is TRBJ2-5; D unclear. CDR3 size: 12 residues. From germline, CDR1 is MNHEY and CDR2 SVGAGI. The V and J ends lost 2 bases and 4 bases respectively, with 5 bases between them. The CDR3 sequence is CASSYTRETQYF. The CDR3 DNA reads TGTGCCAGCAGTTACACCAGAGAGACCCAGTACTTC.

CDR3: CASSPGPNPYGYTF. CDR3 DNA sequence: TGTGCCAGCAGTCCGGGTCCCAACCCCTATGGCTACACCTTC. The chain couples TRBV13 to TRBJ1-2; D is uncertain. V lost 6 bases to trimming and J lost 4 bases, with 15 bases between them. Germline-derived CDR1 and CDR2 are PRHDT and FYEKMQ (reference sequence). There are 14 residues in the CDR3. Supplemented by reference TRBV13 and TRBJ1-2, the full variable domain reads AAGVIQSPRHLIKEKRETATLKCYPIPRHDTVYWYQQGPGQDPQFLISFYEKMQSDKGSIPDRFSAQQFSDYHSELNMSSLELGDSALYFCASSPGPNPYGYTFGSGTRLTVV.

The V and J genes are TRBV7-9 and TRBJ1-4; D not certain. The CDR3 loop spans 15 amino acids. The ends were cut back, 6 bases at V and 7 bases at J, with 18 bases in the middle. Germline lookup yields CDR1 SEHNR and CDR2 FQNEAQ (reference sequence). CDR3 in DNA: TGTGCCAGCAGGCCAAACAGCCACCTGATTGAAAAACTGTTTTTT. Translation gives CASRPNSHLIEKLFF. The whole variable domain, remainder taken from reference TRBV7-9 and TRBJ1-4, is DTGVSQNPRHKITKRGQNVTFRCDPISEHNRLYWYRQTLGQGPEFLTYFQNEAQLEKSRLLSDRFSAERPKGSFSTLEIQRTEQGDSAMYLCASRPNSHLIEKLFFGSGTQLSVL.

CDR3 in amino acids: CASSQVSSVPYEQYF. CDR3 bases: TGCGCCAGCAGCCAAGTGTCTAGCGTTCCCTACGAGCAGTACTTC. V and J are TRBV4-3 and TRBJ2-7; TRBD2 might be the D (6 bases). Trimming took off 1 base at V and 2 bases at J, with 12 bases between the two ends. In germline, CDR1 is LGHNA, CDR2 YSLEER. The CDR3 extends over 15 amino acids.

This clone was picked up a small number of times. CDR3 region: CASSFQQGNYGYTF. The CDR3 coding sequence is TGTGCCAGCAGCTTTCAACAGGGAAACTATGGCTACACCTTC. The rearrangement joins TRBV7-2 to TRBJ1-2, with D perhaps matching TRBD1 (6 bases). This CDR3 has 14 residues. V lost 3 bases and J lost 2, with 10 bases in between. Per germline, CDR1 SGHTA and CDR2 FQGNSA. The variable domain in full, completed from reference TRBV7-2 and TRBJ1-2, reads GAGVSQSPSNKVTEKGKDVELRCDPISGHTALYWYRQSLGQGLEFLIYFQGNSAPDKSGLPSDRFSAERTGGSVSTLTIQRTQQEDSAVYLCASSFQQGNYGYTFGSGTRLTVV.

The V and J genes are TRBV27 and TRBJ2-1; the match to TRBD2 covers 8 bases. The trim removed 7 bases at V and 1 base at J, leaving 9 bases unmatched. The CDR3 length is 16 residues. Germline CDR1 MNHEY, CDR2 SMNVEV (reference sequence). The CDR3 nucleotides are TGTGCCAGCACCAAGATACGCGGGAGGTCCTACAATGAGCAGTTCTTC. Its translation is CASTKIRGRSYNEQFF.

The V call is TRBV6-5, the J call TRBJ1-2; D gene unclear. CDR3 length equals 12 residues. CDR1 is MNHEY, CDR2 SVGAGI, per germline. Trimming shortened V by 0 bases and J by 4 bases, and 3 bases separated the two germline ends. The CDR3 region is CASSYSSYGYTF. The CDR3 region has the DNA TGTGCCAGCAGTTACTCCAGCTATGGCTACACCTTC.

The chain carries TRBV3-1 (or the pseudogene TRBV3-2) and TRBJ1-1; 8 bases align to TRBD1. This CDR3 is 14 amino acids long. Germline loops: CDR1 LGHDT, CDR2 YNNKEL (reference sequence). Unmatched junction bases numbered 4, after V lost 1 base and J lost 6 bases. The CDR3 DNA reads TGTGCCAGCAGCCAAGGGGGGACAGGATCTGAAGCTTTCTTT. Its protein product is CASSQGGTGSEAFF.

The chain carries TRBV6-5 and TRBJ1-2; D is possibly TRBD1 (6 bases). CDR1 MNHEY and CDR2 SVGAGI come from the germline V gene. V was clipped by 5 bases and J by 7 bases, with 14 bases between them. The CDR3 covers 13 residues. CDR3 protein: CASSPGGASGYTF. The CDR3 coding sequence is TGTGCCAGCAGTCCCGGGGGGGCAAGTGGCTACACCTTC.